A single sample is the source of the 21 T cell receptor beta chains below, sequenced in a study of molecular identifiers for immune sequencing clone quantification. In TCRdb, the PCR reads were re-called with MiXCR into one record per CDR3 protein. The profile shows about 65,000 distinct CDR3 sequences, 15% to 20% of them singletons. Source material: naive CD8+ T cells from blood, with Jurkat cell RNA spiked in. Noted subset: FACS-sorted CD8+CD4-CCR7+CD45RA+ naive T cells. Every receptor here comes from a human donor in good health. Some libraries in this study had Jurkat cell RNA spiked in.

This clonotype showed up many times. The V call is TRBV27, the J call TRBJ2-1; 11 bases line up with TRBD2. Unmatched junction bases numbered 13, after V lost 6 bases and J lost 9 bases. The germline gives CDR1 MNHEY, CDR2 SMNVEV (reference sequence). The CDR3 covers 16 residues. In DNA form, the CDR3 reads TGTGCCAGCAGCCTACTAGCGGGAGAGTCTTCCGGTGAGCAGTTCTTC. Translated, it gives CASSLLAGESSGEQFF.

This clonotype showed up many times. The CDR3 region is CASSLLSGELFF. CDR3 DNA sequence: TGTGCCAGCAGCCTACTATCTGGGGAGCTGTTTTTT. This rearrangement joins TRBV5-5 to TRBJ2-2, with D uncertain. V shed 4 bases and J shed 8 bases, with 9 bases lying between them. Germline V gene data show CDR1 as SGHKS and CDR2 as YYEKEE (reference sequence). The CDR3 totals 12 residues.

This clonotype was detected ten times or more. The CDR3 sequence: CASSNMASSYTF. CDR3 DNA: TGTGCCAGCAGCAACATGGCGTCGAGCTACACCTTC. This rearrangement joins TRBV7-9 to TRBJ1-2; D not certain. The CDR3 covers 12 residues. Deletions cut 5 bases from V and 9 bases from J, with 13 bases between. The germline gives CDR1 SEHNR, CDR2 FQNEAQ (reference sequence).

There are a few counts of this clonotype. The rearrangement uses TRBV4-1 and TRBJ2-7, with a tentative D call TRBD2 (6 bases). This CDR3 region has 14 residues. Trimming left V 1 base short and J 5 bases short, with 12 bases between. CDR1 is MGHRA, CDR2 YSYEKL, per germline. The CDR3 DNA follows: TGCGCCAGCAGCCAAGCCGGGGGAACAAACGAGCAGTACTTC. This encodes CASSQAGGTNEQYF.

Worth noting for this clonotype: It may be a read error: a sequence one base away is much more abundant. This CDR3 is missing its conserved last phenylalanine or tryptophan, likely due to a read error. This chain joins TRBV7-6 and TRBJ2-3; 7 nucleotides align to TRBD2. This CDR3 comprises 16 residues. In germline, CDR1 is SGHVS, CDR2 FNYEAQ. V trimming: 4 bases; J trimming: 2 bases; junction bases outside the gene matches: 9. The CDR3 loop is CASSSSGTSATDTQYS. Written as DNA, the CDR3 is TGTGCCAGCAGCTCGTCGGGAACTAGCGCCACAGATACGCAGTATTCT.

The sample holds many counts of this clonotype. The rearrangement joins TRBV3-1 to TRBJ2-3; the match to TRBD2 covers 8 bases. The CDR3 extends over 18 amino acids. V trimming: 0 bases; J trimming: 2 bases; junction bases outside the gene matches: 10. CDR1 is LGHDT, CDR2 YNNKEL, per germline (reference sequence). The CDR3 region is CASSQEAGAGGLTDTQYF. The DNA for the CDR3 is TGTGCCAGCAGCCAAGAGGCTGGGGCGGGAGGCCTCACAGATACGCAGTATTTT.

This clonotype was recorded at least ten times. The CDR3 DNA reads as TGTGCCAGCAGCCCGGGGACGGGAGCTTTCTTT. This encodes CASSPGTGAFF. V is TRBV7-9 and J is TRBJ1-1; weak D call: TRBD1 (5 bases). This CDR3 contains 11 residues. Trimming left V 5 bases short and J 10 bases short, with 11 bases between. CDR1 is SEHNR, CDR2 FQNEAQ, per germline (reference sequence).

The genes are TRBV11-2 and TRBJ2-7; the match to TRBD2 covers 11 bases. The CDR3 has 17 residues. Germline-derived CDR1 and CDR2 are SGHAT and FQNNGV. V lost 5 bases to trimming and J lost 0 bases; unmatched junction nucleotides: 9. The CDR3 reads CASSLGLAGLYSYEQYF. In DNA form, the CDR3 reads TGTGCCAGCAGCCTCGGACTAGCGGGTCTATACTCCTACGAGCAGTACTTC.

This clonotype was counted ten times or more. This chain joins TRBV19 and TRBJ1-5; D uncertain. The V end lost 2 bases, the J end lost 0 bases, and 8 bases lay between the germline ends. The CDR3 is made up of 15 amino acids. CDR1 is LNHDA, CDR2 SQIVND, per germline (reference sequence). The DNA of the CDR3 is TGTGCCAGTAGTATAATCATAAATAGCAATCAGCCCCAGCATTTT. Encoded protein: CASSIIINSNQPQHF.

The gene calls are TRBV9 and TRBJ1-1, with a possible D match to TRBD1 (6 bases). Germline CDR1 and CDR2: SGDLS and YYNGEE. Trimming pared 0 bases from V and 11 bases from J, leaving 11 bases between. The CDR3 extends over 12 amino acids. The DNA of the CDR3 is TGTGCCAGCAGCGTAGGGTCAGGGGCGGCTTTCTTT. Encoded protein: CASSVGSGAAFF.

In this sample, this clonotype turned up many times. The chain recombines TRBV11-1 with TRBJ2-3, with 10 bases matching TRBD2. J gave up 5 bases and V 5 bases, and 10 bases lay outside the gene matches. CDR3 length: 16 amino acids. Looked up from germline, CDR1 is SGHAT and CDR2 is FQDESV (reference sequence). CDR3 DNA: TGTGCCAGCAGCCCACCGGCTAGCGGGAGAGGAGATACGCAGTATTTT. Encoded protein: CASSPPASGRGDTQYF. Variable domain in full (rest from reference TRBV11-1 and TRBJ2-3): EAEVAQSPRYKITEKSQAVAFWCDPISGHATLYWYRQILGQGPELLVQFQDESVVDDSQLPKDRFSAERLKGVDSTLKIQPAELGDSAMYLCASSPPASGRGDTQYFGPGTRLTVL.

This clonotype was seen many times. This sequence joins TRBV30 and TRBJ1-1, with D maybe TRBD1 (5 bases). The CDR3 has 14 amino acids. Trimming removed 5 bases at V and 5 bases at J, with 18 bases between. CDR1 is GTSNPN, CDR2 SVGIG, per germline (reference sequence). The CDR3 loop is CAWCLGSGGTEAFF. CDR3 DNA: TGTGCCTGGTGTCTCGGGTCTGGGGGGACTGAAGCTTTCTTT.

This clonotype was detected many times. One junction end disagrees with the germline gene, perhaps due to a read error. The genes are TRBV9 and TRBJ2-3; the match to TRBD2 covers 9 bases. The CDR3 sequence is 17 residues long. Germline CDR1 is SGDLS and CDR2 is YYNGEE. CDR3 in DNA: TGTGCCAGCAGTGTAGCGGGAGATCGACTCTGGACAGATACGCAGTATTTT. It is translated as CASSVAGDRLWTDTQYF.

This clonotype was detected many times. This chain joins TRBV7-9 and TRBJ2-7; D perhaps matches TRBD2 (6 bases). Trimming took off 4 bases at V and 0 bases at J, with 16 bases between the two ends. In germline, CDR1 is SEHNR, CDR2 FQNEAQ (reference sequence). There are 16 residues in the CDR3. CDR3 coding DNA: TGTGCCAGCAGCTGGTCCCGACTAGGGAGCTCCTACGAGCAGTACTTC. This gives the protein CASSWSRLGSSYEQYF.

A word on this clonotype: This may stem from a read error, because a much larger clone lies one nucleotide away. The rearrangement uses TRBV7-8 and TRBJ2-1, with D unresolved. V was trimmed by 11 bases and J by 4 bases, leaving 12 bases between them. Germline lookup yields CDR1 SGHVS and CDR2 FQNEAQ. This CDR3 comprises 12 residues. The DNA for the CDR3 is TGTGCCGCTGTAGACTCATACAATGAGCAGTTCTTC. Its translation: CAAVDSYNEQFF.

This clonotype showed up just a few times. Just one base apart from a much larger clone, this may be a read error. The gene calls are TRBV6-5 and TRBJ2-5; 16 nucleotides match TRBD2. Germline V gene data show CDR1 as MNHEY and CDR2 as SVGAGI. This CDR3 is 17 amino acids long. After removal of 5 bases from V and 9 bases from J, the junction contained 12 bases not matched to a gene. The CDR3 DNA reads TGTGCCAGCAGTCCGGGGACTAGCGGGAGGGCCTCGGAGTCCCAGTACTTC. It specifies CASSPGTSGRASESQYF.

In its sample, this clonotype was seen many times. The rearrangement joins TRBV7-3 to TRBJ1-1, with D perhaps matching TRBD1 (5 bases). The V and J ends lost 3 bases and 4 bases respectively, with 15 bases between them. The V gene's germline CDR1 is SGHTA and CDR2 FQGTGA. The CDR3 loop spans 15 amino acids. CDR3 loop: CASSLGSGWGTEAFF. CDR3 in DNA: TGTGCCAGCAGCTTGGGGTCAGGGTGGGGCACTGAAGCTTTCTTT.

This clonotype was detected many times. V is TRBV13 and J is TRBJ2-7; D not certain. Germline V CDR1 and CDR2: PRHDT, FYEKMQ (reference sequence). The V gene lost 2 bases and the J gene lost 5 bases, with 7 bases spanning the gap. This CDR3 is built from 12 residues. CDR3 protein: CASSLLEHEQYF. Written as DNA, the CDR3 is TGTGCCAGCAGCTTACTAGAACACGAGCAGTACTTC.

In the case of this clonotype: Just one base apart from a much larger clone, this may be a read error. J is TRBJ2-7 and V is TRBV7-2; the D gene is possibly TRBD2 (5 bases). The CDR3 spans 11 residues. Germline CDR1 reads SGHTA; CDR2 reads FQGNSA. The CDR3, as DNA: TGTGCCAGCTTGGGAGCCTACGGGCAGTACTTC. It translates to CASLGAYGQYF.

This clonotype appeared a few times. The rearrangement links TRBV24-1 to TRBJ1-1; the D gene is possibly TRBD1 (5 bases). Trimming cost V 5 bases and J 6 bases, with 18 bases left between them. The germline V gene has CDR1 KGHDR and CDR2 SFDVKD. The CDR3 contains 15 residues. The CDR3: CATSVQGPGGAEAFF. CDR3 sequence (DNA): TGTGCCACCAGTGTTCAGGGACCCGGTGGGGCTGAAGCTTTCTTT.

This clonotype was seen many times. The rearrangement joins TRBV7-2 to TRBJ2-7, with no clear D. The V gene lost 5 bases and the J gene lost 0 bases, with 14 bases spanning the gap. CDR3 length: 15 amino acids. CDR1 SGHTA and CDR2 FQGNSA come from the germline V gene. The CDR3: CASSQDHMSSYEQYF. CDR3 in DNA: TGTGCCAGCAGCCAAGATCATATGAGCTCCTACGAGCAGTACTTC.